This T cell receptor beta chain was captured in a study of blood T cells in healthy people across ages. Extraction of total RNA produced a minimum of 5 micrograms from each sample. V dropped 6 bases and J dropped 2 bases, with 14 bases sitting between them. This CDR3 spans 15 amino acids. Germline V gives CDR1 MNHEY, CDR2 SVGEGT. The use of a sample-barcoded 5' primer and a J-beta primer mix characterized a second PCR of roughly 6 to 11 cycles. TCRdb re-analysed the 5' RACE reads in MiXCR, keeping a single row per CDR3 protein. The table has about 810,000 distinct CDR3 sequences, around 36% seen once.

The sequencing sample was made of blood. The rearrangement uses TRBV6-2 or TRBV6-3 and TRBJ2-1; D is unclear. This sequence originates from a young man in good health. DNA of the CDR3: TGTGCCAGCAGAAAGGACGCCCTTCCCTACAATGAGCAGTTCTTC. Amino acids: CASRKDALPYNEQFF.